This T cell receptor (beta chain) was observed in a study of blood T cell repertoires in COVID-19. Study background: PBMCs, B-cell-depleted T cells, or T cells provided the cDNA or gDNA that made up the material.

Authors' data handling: Cell counts per sample came from amplifying reference gene primers. The assay was immunoSEQ multiplex PCR, and TCRdb's table has in-frame clones only and misses some. D and trimming were read from the DNA, whereas the V and J calls and clone size are those reported in that table. The table has approximately 68,000 clones, over 75% seen once. Germline CDR1 is MNHEY and CDR2 is SVGAGI. V was clipped by 8 bases and J by 6 bases, with 14 bases between them. This CDR3 spans 12 amino acids. The sample taken for sequencing was peripheral blood. The sequence was obtained from a man between 65 and 85 years old with active or convalescent COVID-19. This sequence joins TRBV6-5 and TRBJ2-7; TRBD1 is a possible D gene (6 bases). In nucleotides, the CDR3 is TGTGCCAGCTACAGGGAAGGGGGCGAGCAGTACTTC. This sequence encodes CASYREGGEQYF.